The 8 T cell receptor beta chains below all came from one sample that was sequenced in a study of cytomegalovirus exposure and HLA in healthy donors. PCR used 60 Vbeta primers and 13 Jbeta primers. Clones were read by immunoSEQ multiplex PCR, and TCRdb kept only the in-frame ones, dropping some. The table lists approximately 170,000 clones, about four fifths of them singletons. Sequenced sample: PBMCs. The source is a woman aged 45 to 65 in good health and CMV-seronegative.

DNA of the CDR3: TGTGCCAGCTCACTTACAGGGAATACTAATGAAAAACTGTTTTTT. This encodes CASSLTGNTNEKLFF. The chain is built from TRBV18 and TRBJ1-4, with D tentatively TRBD1 (6 bases). Trimming removed 4 bases from V and 2 bases from J, with 11 bases in between. CDR1 is KGHSH and CDR2 is LQKENI in the germline V gene. There are 15 residues in the CDR3. Together with reference TRBV18 and TRBJ1-4, the CDR3 gives the full variable domain: NAGVMQNPRHLVRRRGQEARLRCSPMKGHSHVYWYRQLPEEGLKFMVYLQKENIIDESGMPKERFSAEFPKEGPSILRIQQVVRGDSAAYFCASSLTGNTNEKLFFGSGTQLSVL.

This chain links TRBV10-3 with TRBJ2-7; 7 bases are shared with TRBD1. CDR1 and CDR2 (germline): ENHRY, SYGVKD. This CDR3 spans 14 amino acids. V gave up 3 bases and J gave up 2 bases; unmatched junction bases: 4. The CDR3, as DNA: TGTGCCATCAGTGAAGTAGGGACAGCCTACGAGCAGTACTTC. It yields the protein CAISEVGTAYEQYF.

This clone came up once. The rearrangement joins TRBV5-8 to TRBJ1-4; D remains unclear. Trimming took 4 bases from V and 3 from J, leaving 16 bases between them. Germline assignment: CDR1 SGHTS and CDR2 YDEGEE. This CDR3 has 16 amino acids. The chain's CDR3 is CASSPNEVLPNEKLFF. For the CDR3, the DNA is TGTGCCAGCAGCCCTAATGAGGTCCTTCCTAATGAAAAACTGTTTTTT.

The chain is built from TRBV18 and TRBJ1-6; a possible D gene is TRBD1 (6 bases). The CDR3 contains 15 residues. V lost 6 bases and J 10 bases, leaving 19 bases between the germline ends. Per the germline V gene, CDR1 is KGHSH and CDR2 is LQKENI. The CDR3 loop is CASSDWGGTRSPLHF. The CDR3, as DNA: TGTGCCAGCTCCGACTGGGGGGGCACTCGGTCACCCCTCCACTTT.

The J gene is TRBJ2-3, the V gene TRBV7-6, with 7 bases that match TRBD1. Germline values: CDR1 SGHVS, CDR2 FNYEAQ. This CDR3 region has 16 residues. V was clipped by 3 bases and J by 5 bases; unmatched bases: 11. The CDR3 nucleotides read TGTGCCAGCAGCTTCTCCAGAGGGGGCAGTAAAGATACGCAGTATTTT. Residues: CASSFSRGGSKDTQYF.

CDR3 in amino acids: CASSESRTSEAYEQYF. In DNA form, the CDR3 reads TGCGCCAGCAGTGAGTCGCGGACTAGCGAAGCCTACGAGCAGTACTTC. The chain carries TRBV10-1 and TRBJ2-7; 9 positions match TRBD2. Looked up from germline, CDR1 is WNHNN and CDR2 is SYGVQD (reference sequence). The CDR3 totals 16 residues. The trim removed 0 bases at V and 2 bases at J, leaving 5 bases unmatched.

The chain combines TRBV25-1 with TRBJ1-6; D is unclear. The CDR3 loop spans 16 amino acids. Deletions cut 2 bases from V and 7 bases from J, with 15 bases between. Germline V gene data show CDR1 as MGHDK and CDR2 as SYGVNS. The CDR3 loop reads CASSERLQAINSPLHF. The CDR3 DNA reads TGTGCCAGCAGTGAACGTCTGCAGGCGATCAATTCACCCCTCCACTTT.

This chain uses TRBV5-1 with TRBJ1-1; D is possibly TRBD1 (5 bases). This CDR3 has 12 amino acids. Germline lookup yields CDR1 SGHRS and CDR2 YFSETQ. V shed 6 bases and J shed 5 bases, with 11 bases lying between them. The CDR3 bases are TGCGCCAGCACCCGGGAGGGGACTGAAGCTTTCTTT. Protein product: CASTREGTEAFF.